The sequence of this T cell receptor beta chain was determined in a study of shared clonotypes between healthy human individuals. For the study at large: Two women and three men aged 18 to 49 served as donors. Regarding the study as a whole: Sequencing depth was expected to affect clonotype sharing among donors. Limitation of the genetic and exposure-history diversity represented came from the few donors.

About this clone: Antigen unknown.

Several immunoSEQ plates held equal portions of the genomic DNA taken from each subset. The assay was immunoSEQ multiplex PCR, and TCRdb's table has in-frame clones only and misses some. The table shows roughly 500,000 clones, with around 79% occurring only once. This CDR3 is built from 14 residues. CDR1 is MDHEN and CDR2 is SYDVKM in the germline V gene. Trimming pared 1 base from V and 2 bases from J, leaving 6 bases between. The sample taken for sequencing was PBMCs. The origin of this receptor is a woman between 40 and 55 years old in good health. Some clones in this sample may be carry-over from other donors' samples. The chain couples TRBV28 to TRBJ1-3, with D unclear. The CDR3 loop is CASSLSRTGNTIYF. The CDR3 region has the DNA TGTGCCAGCAGTTTATCTCGGACTGGAAACACCATATATTTT.